This T cell receptor beta chain appears in the sequencing data of a study of lymphopenia after photon versus proton radiotherapy. The V gene's germline CDR1 is SGHNT and CDR2 YYREEE (reference sequence). The CDR3 is 13 amino acids. V was shortened by 0 bases and J by 6 bases, with 8 bases between the two germline ends. Measured with immunoSEQ multiplex PCR; TCRdb has only the in-frame clones, and not every one. Seen here are about 16,000 clones, about nine tenths observed once, and the top ten hold 55% to 60%. The receptor was derived from an older woman with cholangiocarcinoma. Some clones in this sample may be carry-over from other donors' samples. The sample was peripheral blood, taken from a patient treated with proton-based radiotherapy. V gene TRBV5-4 combines with J gene TRBJ2-3; D is perhaps TRBD2 (6 bases). The CDR3 loop reads CASSLDGGDTQYF. The CDR3 nucleotides are TGTGCCAGCAGCTTGGATGGGGGGGATACGCAGTATTTT.